These 2 T cell receptor beta chains came from one sample sequenced in a study of T cells after yellow fever vaccination. TCRdb analysed the 5' RACE reads with MiXCR anew, one entry per CDR3 protein. The sample consists of 500,000 to 650,000 distinct CDR3 sequences, approximately 15% of them appearing once. The specimen comprised PBMCs, sampled on the day of the yellow fever booster vaccination. Receptors originate from a man aged 30 to 45 who received the YFV17D yellow fever vaccine.

This clonotype was counted a few times. The chain recombines TRBV7-9 with TRBJ2-1, with TRBD2 matching over 7 bases. This CDR3 region has 17 residues. Looked up from germline, CDR1 is SEHNR and CDR2 is FQNEAQ (reference sequence). V lost 4 bases, J lost 4 bases, and 13 bases stayed unmatched. CDR3 amino acids: CASSSQNGAGTYNEQFF. In nucleotides, the CDR3 is TGTGCCAGCAGCTCACAGAACGGAGCGGGGACGTACAATGAGCAGTTCTTC.

This clonotype showed up just a few times. The gene calls are TRBV20-1 and TRBJ2-3; a weak D match, TRBD2 (6 bases). The germline gives CDR1 DFQATT, CDR2 SNEGSKA (reference sequence). The CDR3 loop spans 15 amino acids. Trimming pared 0 bases from V and 4 bases from J, leaving 14 bases between. The DNA of the CDR3 is TGCAGTGCTAGAGAGGGTGGGAGGCCCCCAGATACGCAGTATTTT. Translated: CSAREGGRPPDTQYF.